The 9 T cell receptor beta chains below were found in one sample sequenced in a study of T cell changes during pregnancy in multiple sclerosis. TCRdb's copy holds only in-frame clones and misses some; the assay was immunoSEQ multiplex PCR. The data contain roughly 79,000 clones, 80% to 95% of them singletons. The sequencing here drew on peripheral blood, taken in the second trimester of pregnancy. Source of these receptors: a female donor in good health, enrolled as a control in a pregnancy study.

This chain joins TRBV15 and TRBJ1-2, with a weak D call TRBD1 (5 bases). The length of the CDR3 is 17 residues. The V end lost 0 bases, the J end lost 0 bases, and 14 bases lay between the germline ends. Germline V gives CDR1 LNHNV, CDR2 YYDKDF (reference sequence). The chain's CDR3 is CATSRDGGGIANYGYTF. The CDR3 DNA is TGTGCCACCAGCAGAGATGGGGGGGGTATAGCTAACTATGGCTACACCTTC.

The rearrangement links TRBV29-1 to TRBJ1-1; D gene unclear. Trimming took 7 bases from V and 1 from J, leaving 13 bases between them. The V gene's germline CDR1 is SQVTM and CDR2 ANQGSEA. The CDR3 covers 13 residues. CDR3 nucleotides: TGCAGCGATTTGATCGCGGGGAACACTGAAGCTTTCTTT. It encodes CSDLIAGNTEAFF.

V is TRBV5-4 and J is TRBJ2-1; possibly TRBD2 for D (7 bases). Germline V gene sequence: CDR1 SGHNT, CDR2 YYREEE (reference sequence). V was trimmed by 4 bases and J by 3 bases, leaving 14 bases between them. This CDR3 has 15 amino acids. The DNA for the CDR3 is TGTGCCAGCAGCGGGGGGGGCGGCCTCTACAATGAGCAGTTCTTC. Its protein is CASSGGGGLYNEQFF. The full variable domain, rest sourced from reference TRBV5-4 and TRBJ2-1, is ETGVTQSPTHLIKTRGQQVTLRCSSQSGHNTVSWYQQALGQGPQFIFQYYREEENGRGNFPPRFSGLQFPNYSSELNVNALELDDSALYLCASSGGGGLYNEQFFGPGTRLTVL.

This clone came up once. V gene TRBV5-1 combines with J gene TRBJ2-7; 10 positions match TRBD2. The CDR3 sequence is 15 residues long. J gave up 3 bases and V 0 bases, and 3 bases lay outside the gene matches. The germline V gene has CDR1 SGHRS and CDR2 YFSETQ. The CDR3 region is CASSLGAGGFYEQYF. The CDR3 bases are TGCGCCAGCAGCTTGGGAGCGGGGGGGTTCTACGAGCAGTACTTC.

J is TRBJ2-1 and V is TRBV7-2, with 11 bases matching TRBD2. The germline V gene encodes CDR1 SGHTA and CDR2 FQGNSA. Germline trimming cut 4 bases from V and 3 bases from J; bases unmatched to any gene: 2. The CDR3 length is 15 residues. CDR3 loop: CASSSGLADYNEQFF. CDR3 DNA: TGTGCCAGCAGCTCGGGACTAGCGGACTACAATGAGCAGTTCTTC.

This clone was picked up one time. V usage is TRBV4-1 and J usage is TRBJ2-1; possibly TRBD1 for D (5 bases). V was shortened by 1 base and J by 3 bases, with 10 bases between the two germline ends. CDR3 size: 15 residues. CDR1 MGHRA and CDR2 YSYEKL come from the germline V gene. The CDR3 loop is CASSQAQGLYNEQFF. Written as DNA, the CDR3 is TGCGCCAGCAGCCAAGCCCAGGGCCTCTACAATGAGCAGTTCTTC.

The chain has TRBV7-2 and TRBJ2-7, with 7 bases that match TRBD2. The CDR3 sequence is 15 residues long. J gave up 7 bases and V 0 bases, and 9 bases lay outside the gene matches. The V gene's germline CDR1 is SGHTA and CDR2 FQGNSA. The CDR3 sequence: CASSLARAGLGEQYF. CDR3 nucleotides: TGTGCCAGCAGCTTAGCGCGAGCGGGGCTGGGGGAGCAGTACTTC. Looking up the rest from reference TRBV7-2 and TRBJ2-7 gives the full variable domain: GAGVSQSPSNKVTEKGKDVELRCDPISGHTALYWYRQSLGQGLEFLIYFQGNSAPDKSGLPSDRFSAERTGGSVSTLTIQRTQQEDSAVYLCASSLARAGLGEQYFGPGTRLTVT.

The chain combines TRBV21-1 with TRBJ1-2; the D call TRBD1 from the table was never checked on the DNA. TRBV21-1 is flagged as a pseudogene. This CDR3 region has 14 residues. The CDR3: CASSKGGPHYGYTF. In nucleotides, the CDR3 is TGTGCCAGCAGCAAAGGGGGCCCCCACTATGGCTACACCTTC.

This clone was picked up one time. The chain recombines TRBV25-1 with TRBJ1-2; TRBD1 matches at 7 bases. The junction had 3 bases not matched to a gene; V was cut back by 4 bases and J by 4 bases. Germline V lookup: CDR1 MGHDK, CDR2 SYGVNS. This CDR3 comprises 13 residues. The CDR3 is CASSAGQAYGYTF. As DNA, the CDR3 is TGTGCCAGCAGTGCCGGACAGGCCTATGGCTACACCTTC.